This T cell receptor beta chain came from a study of beta chain features in type 1 diabetes. Study-wide results and caveats: When Type 1 diabetes patients were examined, their TCRB CDR3s proved moderately but significantly shorter in all four CD4+ subsets.

Reverse transcribing all isolated RNA meant expressed TCRB transcripts were sequenced. Data came from immunoSEQ multiplex PCR; TCRdb stores just in-frame clones and leaves some out. The data hold hundreds of thousands of clones, with approximately 15% observed a single time. As for this clone: Its antigen remains unknown.

Sequenced material: central memory CD4+ T cells from blood. This sequence was found in a young man in good health.

CDR3 DNA: TGCGCCAGCAGCCGACAGGCAGGGGGAGATGGCTACACCTTC. Translation: CASSRQAGGDGYTF. The chain links TRBV4-1 to TRBJ1-2; 7 nucleotides agree with TRBD1. The CDR3 is made up of 14 amino acids. V shed 4 bases, J shed 6 bases, and the junction held 8 bases outside the gene matches. Germline loops: CDR1 MGHRA, CDR2 YSYEKL.